One and the same sample provided the 20 T cell receptor beta chains below, sequenced in a study of T cell responses to AZD1222 COVID-19 vaccine (dated by TCRdb to the early 2020s). The sample's time point label, in plain terms: baseline before first vaccination. The library was produced with the immunoSEQ multiplex PCR assay. The source is immuneACCESS, and TCRdb retained only in-frame sequences with V and J called. Part of the clones is not carried over; for the studies checked, unresolved V genes explain less than half of this, and the remainder is unexplained. Counted in this sample were roughly 150,000 clones; roughly 90% of them appeared once. The top ten clones comprise roughly 2% of the sample. The sample in question was peripheral blood, obtained on day 0 of AZD1222 vaccination. These receptor sequences come from an adult in good health.

The chain joins TRBV5-6 to TRBJ2-6; no clear D. CDR3 length: 17 residues. CDR1 and CDR2 from the germline V gene are SGHDT and YYEEEE. Trimming shortened V by 1 base and J by 0 bases, and 11 bases separated the two germline ends. CDR3 region: CASSLFGDSSGANVLTF. In DNA, the CDR3 is TGTGCCAGCAGCTTGTTTGGGGATAGCTCTGGGGCCAACGTCCTGACTTTC.

The rearrangement links TRBV10-3 to TRBJ2-5; TRBD2 matches 7 bases. Germline lookup yields CDR1 ENHRY and CDR2 SYGVKD. This CDR3 spans 14 amino acids. V trimming: 0 bases; J trimming: 4 bases; junction bases outside the gene matches: 2. The CDR3 sequence: CAISESAGLETQYF. The CDR3 nucleotides are TGTGCCATCAGTGAGTCAGCGGGGCTAGAGACCCAGTACTTC.

The genes are TRBV12-3 or TRBV12-4 and TRBJ1-1, with TRBD1 matching 7 bases. The CDR3 consists of 13 residues. Trimming cost V 8 bases and J 8 bases; bases outside gene matches: 11. CDR3 DNA sequence: TGTGCCAGCGGGCATGAGACAGGGAGAGAAGCTTTCTTT. As protein: CASGHETGREAFF.

The V call is TRBV29-1, the J call TRBJ1-2; tentatively, D is TRBD1 (6 bases). Deletions cut 6 bases from V and 2 bases from J, with 10 bases between. Germline assignment: CDR1 SQVTM and CDR2 ANQGSEA. CDR3 size: 12 residues. The CDR3: CSVPGGNYGYTF. CDR3 sequence (DNA): TGCAGCGTCCCCGGGGGCAACTATGGCTACACCTTC.

This chain joins TRBV7-2 and TRBJ2-1, with D possibly TRBD2 on 6 matching bases. CDR3 length: 14 amino acids. Germline V lookup: CDR1 SGHTA, CDR2 FQGNSA. V was pared by 7 bases and J by 3 bases, with 13 bases between. The CDR3 nucleotides are TGTGCCAGCACCGGGACTCAGTTCTACAATGAGCAGTTCTTC. Its translation is CASTGTQFYNEQFF.

The chain recombines TRBV11-2 with TRBJ2-2; D remains ambiguous. Germline V lookup: CDR1 SGHAT, CDR2 FQNNGV. V was clipped by 4 bases and J by 6 bases, with 15 bases between them. There are 15 residues in the CDR3. In DNA form, the CDR3 reads TGTGCCAGCAGCTCCGTACGGAAGGCAGCCGGGGAGCTGTTTTTT. This translates into CASSSVRKAAGELFF.

The chain uses TRBV19 and TRBJ2-3, with a possible D match to TRBD2 (6 bases). V shed 7 bases and J shed 8 bases, with 19 bases lying between them. Germline-derived CDR1 and CDR2 are LNHDA and SQIVND (reference sequence). The CDR3 consists of 14 residues. Here the CDR3 DNA reads TGTGCCAGTAATGAGTGGGGAAAGGGAGGTACGCAGTATTTT. This encodes CASNEWGKGGTQYF.

The chain joins TRBV6-5 to TRBJ2-1, with unresolved D. V lost 2 bases to trimming and J lost 4 bases, with 9 bases between them. This CDR3 is 14 amino acids long. The germline CDR1 and CDR2 sequences are MNHEY and SVGAGI. The CDR3 region is CASSYLSSYNEQFF. CDR3 sequence (DNA): TGTGCCAGCAGTTACCTGAGCAGTTACAATGAGCAGTTCTTC.

The CDR3 coding sequence is TGTGCCAGCTCACCATGGGAGGGGTCTGGCTACGAGCAGTACTTC. Encoded protein: CASSPWEGSGYEQYF. This chain uses TRBV18 with TRBJ2-7; 7 bases line up with TRBD2. The V and J ends lost 2 bases and 3 bases, in that order; junction bases with no gene match: 7. This CDR3 has 15 residues. CDR1 KGHSH and CDR2 LQKENI come from the germline V gene.

V gene TRBV7-2 combines with J gene TRBJ2-5; the D is unclear. Trimming took 3 bases from V and 5 from J, leaving 10 bases between them. Germline CDR1 and CDR2: SGHTA and FQGNSA. The CDR3 runs 13 residues. This CDR3 is CASSLGSQETQYF. In DNA form, the CDR3 reads TGTGCCAGCAGCTTGGGGTCTCAGGAGACCCAGTACTTC.

The chain recombines TRBV7-9 with TRBJ2-2; 7 nucleotides align to TRBD2. V was clipped by 5 bases and J by 4 bases; unmatched bases: 10. The germline V gene encodes CDR1 SEHNR and CDR2 FQNEAQ (reference sequence). The CDR3 spans 16 residues. DNA for the CDR3: TGTGCCAGCAGCCCCGGGGCGGGAGATGGCACCGGGGAGCTGTTTTTT. It encodes CASSPGAGDGTGELFF.

The chain joins TRBV5-5 to TRBJ1-4, with D possibly TRBD1 on 5 matching bases. Germline CDR1 is SGHKS and CDR2 is YYEKEE (reference sequence). V shed 4 bases and J shed 4 bases, with 17 bases lying between them. CDR3 length: 16 amino acids. The CDR3 spells CASSPMPGTDNEKLFF. The DNA for the CDR3 is TGTGCCAGCAGCCCAATGCCGGGGACCGATAATGAAAAACTGTTTTTT.

The V call is TRBV25-1, the J call TRBJ1-3; D unclear. CDR3 size: 15 residues. With 6 bases removed from V and 0 bases from J, the gap between germline ends came to 12 bases. Germline CDR1 MGHDK, CDR2 SYGVNS. CDR3 nucleotides: TGTGCCAGCAGCGCCAATGCGGGCTCTGGAAACACCATATATTTT. Translating gives CASSANAGSGNTIYF. Looking up the rest from reference TRBV25-1 and TRBJ1-3 gives the full variable domain: EADIYQTPRYLVIGTGKKITLECSQTMGHDKMYWYQQDPGMELHLIHYSYGVNSTEKGDLSSESTVSRIRTEHFPLTLESARPSHTSQYLCASSANAGSGNTIYFGEGSWLTVV.

V is TRBV30 and J is TRBJ2-5; 7 bases agree with TRBD1. Per germline, CDR1 GTSNPN and CDR2 SVGIG (reference sequence). The CDR3 totals 12 residues. V was clipped by 4 bases and J by 5 bases; unmatched bases: 4. This CDR3 reads CAWNLGQETQYF. The CDR3 DNA follows: TGTGCCTGGAACTTGGGACAGGAGACCCAGTACTTC.

The chain couples TRBV2 to TRBJ1-2; weak D call: TRBD1 (5 bases). V lost 1 base to trimming and J lost 7 bases, with 10 bases between them. Germline CDR1 and CDR2: SNHLY and FYNNEI. CDR3 length equals 13 residues. The CDR3 nucleotides are TGTGCCAGCAGTGAAGGACAGACGCCTGGCTACACCTTC. This gives the protein CASSEGQTPGYTF. Combining the CDR3 with reference TRBV2 and TRBJ1-2 gives the whole variable domain EPEVTQTPSHQVTQMGQEVILRCVPISNHLYFYWYRQILGQKVEFLVSFYNNEISEKSEIFDDQFSVERPDGSNFTLKIRSTKLEDSAMYFCASSEGQTPGYTFGSGTRLTVV.

The sample holds a few counts of this clone. The chain has TRBV18 and TRBJ2-3; D perhaps matches TRBD2 (5 bases). V was trimmed by 6 bases and J by 4 bases, leaving 11 bases between them. CDR1 is KGHSH and CDR2 is LQKENI in the germline V gene. The CDR3 has 13 residues. The CDR3 nucleotides read TGTGCCAGCTCCCCTGCCGGGGCAGATACGCAGTATTTT. Translated: CASSPAGADTQYF. Full variable domain (remainder filled in from reference TRBV18 and TRBJ2-3): NAGVMQNPRHLVRRRGQEARLRCSPMKGHSHVYWYRQLPEEGLKFMVYLQKENIIDESGMPKERFSAEFPKEGPSILRIQQVVRGDSAAYFCASSPAGADTQYFGPGTRLTVL.

In DNA form, the CDR3 reads TGTGCCAGCAGCTTATTAGGGACGAACAACGGGCAGCCCCAGCATTTT. Its translation is CASSLLGTNNGQPQHF. The chain has TRBV7-6 and TRBJ1-5; TRBD1 is a possible D gene (5 bases). The CDR3 has 16 amino acids. Germline CDR1 and CDR2: SGHVS and FNYEAQ. Trimming cost V 2 bases and J 7 bases, with 18 bases left between them. Based on the CDR3 plus reference TRBV7-6 and TRBJ1-5, the full variable domain is GAGVSQSPRYKVTKRGQDVALRCDPISGHVSLYWYRQALGQGPEFLTYFNYEAQQDKSGLPNDRFSAERPEGSISTLTIQRTEQRDSAMYRCASSLLGTNNGQPQHFGDGTRLSIL.

V usage is TRBV6-5 and J usage is TRBJ1-2; possibly TRBD1 for D (5 bases). Germline V gene data show CDR1 as MNHEY and CDR2 as SVGAGI. The CDR3 consists of 12 residues. V lost 6 bases and J lost 8, with 13 bases in between. The CDR3 protein is CASRNVRVGYTF. CDR3 DNA sequence: TGTGCCAGCAGAAACGTCAGGGTAGGCTACACCTTC.

The J gene is TRBJ1-1, the V gene TRBV4-3; the D is unclear. The CDR3 spans 12 residues. The ends were cut back, 4 bases at V and 4 bases at J, with 7 bases in the middle. Germline lookup yields CDR1 LGHNA and CDR2 YSLEER. The DNA of the CDR3 is TGCGCCAGCAGCCTAACATCCACTGAAGCTTTCTTT. It translates to CASSLTSTEAFF.

The V gene is TRBV28, the J gene TRBJ1-2; weak D call: TRBD1 (6 bases). There are 17 residues in the CDR3. Per germline, CDR1 MDHEN and CDR2 SYDVKM. Deletions cut 3 bases from V and 6 bases from J, with 23 bases between. The CDR3 region is CASSFNGAEGGWDGYTF. CDR3 in DNA: TGTGCCAGCAGTTTTAATGGGGCTGAAGGGGGATGGGATGGCTACACCTTC.